The T cell receptor (beta chain) described here comes from a study of control samples from healthy donors and cancer patients. Produced via immunoSEQ multiplex PCR; TCRdb's table is partial and in-frame only. The sample lists about 86,000 clones, approximately 94% occurring once. Germline CDR1 reads LNHDA; CDR2 reads SQIVND (reference sequence). CDR3 length equals 16 residues. Losses at the gene ends were 3 bases for V and 5 bases for J; bases not matched to a gene: 9. The rearrangement joins TRBV19 to TRBJ1-1; 10 bases align to TRBD1. This receptor was identified in a woman under 30 in good health. The sequencing sample was made of blood. The CDR3 loop is CASSMLWTGGGTEAFF. The CDR3 nucleotides read TGTGCCAGTAGTATGCTGTGGACAGGGGGAGGAACTGAAGCTTTCTTT. The full variable domain, with the rest looked up from reference TRBV19 and TRBJ1-1, is DGGITQSPKYLFRKEGQNVTLSCEQNLNHDAMYWYRQDPGQGLRLIYYSQIVNDFQKGDIAEGYSVSREKKESFPLTVTSAQKNPTAFYLCASSMLWTGGGTEAFFGQGTRLTVV.